These 5 T cell receptor beta chains came from one sample sequenced in a study of T cells in Graves' hyperthyroidism and ophthalmopathy. TCR beta CDR3 region amplification was performed from RNA transcripts. First-round RT-PCR targeting the TCR CDR3 was performed with the HTBI primer set. TCRdb recomputed calls from the multiplex PCR reads with MiXCR, one row per CDR3 protein. The sample carries 390,000 or so distinct CDR3 sequences, roughly 14% recorded once. The sample comprised blood. These receptors were taken from a man between 18 and 29 years old with Graves' ophthalmopathy.

This clonotype was detected ten times or more. The J gene is TRBJ2-3, the V gene TRBV12-3 or TRBV12-4; the match to TRBD2 covers 8 bases. V trimming: 5 bases; J trimming: 3 bases; junction bases outside the gene matches: 10. The CDR3 is 16 amino acids. CDR3 coding DNA: TGTGCCAGCAGTGCGGCGGGGGGTCGGAGTACAGATACGCAGTATTTT. The encoded protein is CASSAAGGRSTDTQYF.

This clonotype was recorded at least ten times. The chain's CDR3 is CASSLGTGGGTGELFF. CDR3 nucleotide sequence: TGCGCCAGCAGCTTAGGGACAGGGGGCGGCACCGGGGAGCTGTTTTTT. V is TRBV5-1 and J is TRBJ2-2; 12 bases fit TRBD1. V dropped 2 bases and J dropped 4; count of bases not matched to a gene: 3. The CDR3 runs to 16 residues. The germline gives CDR1 SGHRS, CDR2 YFSETQ.

This clonotype occurred many times. The rearrangement uses TRBV10-2 and TRBJ1-5, with D tentatively TRBD1 (5 bases). The CDR3 is 14 residues long. Trimming shortened V by 7 bases and J by 1 base, and 11 bases separated the two germline ends. Per germline, CDR1 WSHSY and CDR2 SAAADI. The CDR3 region is CASTGTASNQPQHF. The CDR3 region has the DNA TGCGCCAGCACTGGGACCGCGAGCAATCAGCCCCAGCATTTT.

This clonotype was observed a handful of times. The chain joins TRBV5-5 to TRBJ2-5; 9 positions match TRBD1. The V gene's germline CDR1 is SGHKS and CDR2 YYEKEE (reference sequence). Trimming removed 2 bases from V and 3 bases from J; junction bases left unmatched: 14. The CDR3 sequence is 18 residues long. The CDR3 protein is CASSFGQGPLGGEETQYF. In DNA form, the CDR3 reads TGTGCCAGCAGCTTCGGACAGGGGCCGCTGGGTGGTGAAGAGACCCAGTACTTC.

This clonotype was seen repeatedly, ten times or more. The chain employs TRBV7-8 and TRBJ2-1; 15 positions agree with TRBD2. This CDR3 is 18 amino acids long. The V and J ends lost 5 bases and 2 bases, in that order; junction bases with no gene match: 7. Germline V gives CDR1 SGHVS, CDR2 FQNEAQ. The CDR3 bases are TGTGCCAGCAGCCCGGGACTAGCGGGAGGTATCCCCTACAATGAGCAGTTCTTC. Residues: CASSPGLAGGIPYNEQFF.